This T cell receptor beta chain was obtained from a study of blood T cell repertoires in COVID-19. Study-wide context: Acute and convalescent COVID-19 samples came from the United States, Italy and Spain. PBMCs, B-cell-depleted T cells, or T cells were the source of the cDNA or gDNA that made up the material.

Seattle-derived patients entered the study during active infection and were followed longitudinally. The CDR3 consists of 15 residues. Germline-derived CDR1 and CDR2 are LNHDA and SQIVND (reference sequence). Trimming removed 6 bases at V and 0 bases at J, with 12 bases between. Authors' processing steps: How many nucleated cells were present was estimated from reference gene primer amplification. Data came from immunoSEQ multiplex PCR; TCRdb stores just in-frame clones and leaves some out. That table furnishes V, J and clone size, whereas the DNA furnished D and trimming. The table records some 450,000 clones, about 87% of them present only once.

Sequencing was done on a sample of peripheral blood. The rearrangement uses TRBV19 and TRBJ1-3, with a possible D match to TRBD1 (6 bases). The receptor was isolated from a man aged 18-30 years with COVID-19, enrolled during active disease. For the CDR3, the DNA is TGTGCCAGTAGCATGGACAGATTCTCTGGAAACACCATATATTTT. Translated, it gives CASSMDRFSGNTIYF.